This T cell receptor (beta chain) was sequenced during a study of cytomegalovirus exposure and HLA in healthy donors. Study-level background: Within the Caucasian-associated ancestry cluster were roughly 79% of the approximately 400 genotyped donors. The study's findings and limits: Later findings reportedly placed an Asian-associated ancestry cluster below the roughly 730-donor mean for N-insertions. Later on, a genetic analysis was performed. It linked a missense variant in DCLRE1C with V- and J-gene trimming of TCR beta. Highly shared variants forming one cluster were likely a sequencing artifact.

The PCR had 60 Vbeta and 13 Jbeta primers. Here immunoSEQ multiplex PCR was the method, and the copy in TCRdb shows in-frame clones only, minus some. The sample includes roughly 220,000 clones. As regards this clone: The antigen remains undetermined.

In germline, CDR1 is MNHEY, CDR2 SMNVEV (reference sequence). The ends were cut back, 3 bases at V and 8 bases at J, with 10 bases in the middle. The CDR3 runs to 12 residues. The sequencing sample was made of PBMCs. This receptor was identified in a girl aged 2-15 years in good health and CMV-seropositive. The chain joins TRBV27 to TRBJ1-2; D not resolved. CDR3 nucleotides: TGTGCCAGCAGTTTTTCTGGGGAGGGCTACACCTTC. Protein product: CASSFSGEGYTF.